These 11 T cell receptor beta chains came from one sample sequenced in a study of blood T cell repertoires in COVID-19. Here immunoSEQ multiplex PCR was the method, and the copy in TCRdb shows in-frame clones only, minus some. The sample lists 65,000 to 85,000 clones; 75% to 90% were seen once. The sequenced material came from peripheral blood. The receptors originated from a human donor in a cohort sampled during active COVID-19.

The chain combines TRBV19 with TRBJ2-2; possible D gene TRBD2, 5 bases. Germline loops: CDR1 LNHDA, CDR2 SQIVND (reference sequence). The CDR3 loop spans 18 amino acids. Trimming took off 4 bases at V and 0 bases at J, with 18 bases between the two ends. In DNA form, the CDR3 reads TGTGCCAGTAGTACCTTTAAGCGGCGACTTACGAACACCGGGGAGCTGTTTTTT. This codes for CASSTFKRRLTNTGELFF.

V gene TRBV2 combines with J gene TRBJ2-3, with 12 bases identical to TRBD1. V lost 5 bases and J lost 6; bases outside the gene matches: 6. Looked up from germline, CDR1 is SNHLY and CDR2 is FYNNEI. The CDR3 has 15 amino acids. The chain's CDR3 is CASSRDRGRRDTQYF. CDR3 in DNA: TGTGCCAGCAGTAGGGACAGGGGGCGCAGGGATACGCAGTATTTT. The variable domain in full, with the rest retrieved from reference TRBV2 and TRBJ2-3, is EPEVTQTPSHQVTQMGQEVILRCVPISNHLYFYWYRQILGQKVEFLVSFYNNEISEKSEIFDDQFSVERPDGSNFTLKIRSTKLEDSAMYFCASSRDRGRRDTQYFGPGTRLTVL.

The chain uses TRBV6-6 and TRBJ1-5; the match to TRBD1 covers 7 bases. Trimming at V came to 2 bases and at J to 5 bases, leaving 6 bases not matched to a gene. CDR3 size: 15 residues. Germline CDR1 and CDR2: MNHNY and SVGAGI (reference sequence). CDR3 sequence (DNA): TGTGCCAGCAGTTACCCGACAGGGAAGGATCAGCCCCAGCATTTT. Residues: CASSYPTGKDQPQHF.

The V gene is TRBV5-8, the J gene TRBJ2-1; TRBD2 is a possible D gene (5 bases). V lost 1 base and J lost 10, with 12 bases in between. CDR1 and CDR2 from the germline V gene are SGHTS and YDEGEE. The CDR3 is 13 amino acids. The CDR3 DNA is TGTGCCAGCAGCTTGTTGGTCCCGGGGGAGCAGTTCTTC. Protein sequence: CASSLLVPGEQFF.

This chain joins TRBV5-6 and TRBJ1-1; TRBD1 matches 9 bases. Germline V gives CDR1 SGHDT, CDR2 YYEEEE. The CDR3 totals 15 residues. The V and J ends lost 4 bases and 0 bases, in that order; junction bases with no gene match: 4. The CDR3 region has the DNA TGTGCCAGCAGCGATGGACAGGGGATGAACACTGAAGCTTTCTTT. This gives the protein CASSDGQGMNTEAFF.

The chain uses TRBV6-2 or TRBV6-3 and TRBJ1-6, with 7 nucleotides matching TRBD1. The CDR3 spans 16 residues. Germline CDR1 reads MNHEY; CDR2 reads SVGEGT. The trim removed 4 bases at V and 10 bases at J, leaving 13 bases unmatched. The CDR3 DNA follows: TGTGCCAGCAGTTTGCTATCCGGGACAGTTGAGTCACCCCTCCACTTT. This translates into CASSLLSGTVESPLHF.

This rearrangement joins TRBV5-5 to TRBJ1-6, with a possible D match to TRBD1 (5 bases). The germline CDR1 and CDR2 sequences are SGHKS and YYEKEE (reference sequence). V dropped 4 bases and J dropped 12 bases, with 8 bases sitting between them. The CDR3 consists of 11 residues. In DNA, the CDR3 is TGTGCCAGCAGCGGAGGGGTACCCCTCCACTTT. Protein sequence: CASSGGVPLHF.

The chain is built from TRBV7-6 and TRBJ2-3, with 8 bases aligning to TRBD1. The CDR3 totals 16 residues. Germline V gives CDR1 SGHVS, CDR2 FNYEAQ. J was trimmed by 2 bases and V by 0 bases; bases with no gene match: 4. CDR3 in DNA: TGTGCCAGCAGCTTAGCCGACAGGGGCTTCACAGATACGCAGTATTTT. It codes for CASSLADRGFTDTQYF.

The rearrangement uses TRBV27 and TRBJ2-7; possibly TRBD1 for D (6 bases). CDR1 is MNHEY and CDR2 is SMNVEV in the germline V gene (reference sequence). This CDR3 contains 14 residues. The V gene lost 4 bases and the J gene lost 4 bases, with 14 bases spanning the gap. CDR3 in DNA: TGTGCCAGCAGTTCCCCCCGGGACACATACGAGCAGTACTTC. This gives the protein CASSSPRDTYEQYF.

The chain recombines TRBV7-3 with TRBJ2-2; TRBD2 matches at 8 bases. The V gene end was trimmed by 4 bases and the J gene end by 5 bases; junction bases not matched to a gene: 9. The germline gives CDR1 SGHTA, CDR2 FQGTGA. The CDR3 spans 16 residues. Written as DNA, the CDR3 is TGTGCCAGCAGCTCCTTCACTAGCGGAGGGACCGGGGAGCTGTTTTTT. Translation gives CASSSFTSGGTGELFF.

The genes are TRBV18 and TRBJ1-5; D possibly corresponds to TRBD1 (5 bases). Germline V gene data show CDR1 as KGHSH and CDR2 as LQKENI. V was clipped by 3 bases and J by 1 base, with 7 bases between them. CDR3 length equals 14 residues. CDR3 residues: CASSPGGSNQPQHF. The DNA for the CDR3 is TGTGCCAGCTCACCTGGGGGGAGCAATCAGCCCCAGCATTTT.